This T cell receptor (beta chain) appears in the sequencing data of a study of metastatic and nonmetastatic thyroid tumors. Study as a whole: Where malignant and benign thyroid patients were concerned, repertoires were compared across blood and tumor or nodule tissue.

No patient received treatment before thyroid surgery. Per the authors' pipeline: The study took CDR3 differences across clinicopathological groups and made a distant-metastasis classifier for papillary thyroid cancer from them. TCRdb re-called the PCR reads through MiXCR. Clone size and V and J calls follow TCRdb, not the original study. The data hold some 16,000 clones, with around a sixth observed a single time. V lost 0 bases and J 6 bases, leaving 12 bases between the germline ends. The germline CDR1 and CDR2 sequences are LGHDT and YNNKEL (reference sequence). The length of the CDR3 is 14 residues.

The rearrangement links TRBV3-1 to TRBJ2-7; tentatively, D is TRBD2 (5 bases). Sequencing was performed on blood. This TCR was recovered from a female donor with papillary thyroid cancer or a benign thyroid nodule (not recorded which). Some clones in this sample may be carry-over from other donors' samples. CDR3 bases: TGTGCCAGCAGCCAAGATAGTCGTCGGGGCGAGCAGTACTTC. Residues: CASSQDSRRGEQYF.